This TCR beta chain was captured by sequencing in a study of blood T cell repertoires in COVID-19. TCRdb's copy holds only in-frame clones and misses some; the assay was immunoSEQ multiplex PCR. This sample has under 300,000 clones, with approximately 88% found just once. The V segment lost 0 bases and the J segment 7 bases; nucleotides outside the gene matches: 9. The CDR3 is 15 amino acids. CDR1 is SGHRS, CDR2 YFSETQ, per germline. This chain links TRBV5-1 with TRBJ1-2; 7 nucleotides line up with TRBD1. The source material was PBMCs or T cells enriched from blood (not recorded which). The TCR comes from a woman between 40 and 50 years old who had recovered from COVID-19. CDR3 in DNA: TGCGCCAGCAGCTTGGCAAGGACAGGTGCTCCTGGCTACACCTTC. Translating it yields CASSLARTGAPGYTF.